This T cell receptor beta chain was observed in a study of CD8 T cells in Susac syndrome. Random hexamers were used to reverse transcribe the RNA input (about 0.45 to 1 ug). A single record per CDR3 protein comes from TCRdb applying MiXCR to the immunoSEQ multiplex PCR reads. This sample has 150,000 to 200,000 distinct CDR3 sequences, with around 95% found just once. The CDR3 consists of 14 residues. The V and J ends lost 3 bases and 4 bases, in that order; junction bases with no gene match: 5. Germline V CDR1 and CDR2: SQVTM, ANQGSEA. This clonotype was sampled from a human donor in good health. The V call is TRBV29-1, the J call TRBJ2-1, with 8 positions matching TRBD2. Sequenced material: CD4+ T cells from PBMCs. DNA of the CDR3: TGCAGCGTTGAGAAGCGGGGGATTTACAATGAGCAGTTCTTC. This codes for CSVEKRGIYNEQFF.